Listed here is a single T cell receptor (beta chain). Data came from immunoSEQ multiplex PCR; TCRdb stores just in-frame clones and leaves some out. The data show 150,000 to 200,000 clones, with 80% to 90% seen just once and 10% to 15% held by the top ten. This specimen comes from a study of blood T cell repertoires in COVID-19. The germline V gene has CDR1 SNHLY and CDR2 FYNNEI. CDR3 length: 15 amino acids. Losses at the gene ends were 4 bases for V and 2 bases for J; bases not matched to a gene: 8. Sequenced input: peripheral blood. This sequence originates from a woman older than 75 with COVID-19, enrolled during active disease. The rearrangement links TRBV2 to TRBJ2-7; 7 positions match TRBD1. The CDR3 DNA reads TGTGCCAGCAGTGGGGGCATCGACAGGGCCTACGAGCAGTACTTC. Protein: CASSGGIDRAYEQYF. The entire variable domain, with the rest obtained from reference TRBV2 and TRBJ2-7, is as follows: EPEVTQTPSHQVTQMGQEVILRCVPISNHLYFYWYRQILGQKVEFLVSFYNNEISEKSEIFDDQFSVERPDGSNFTLKIRSTKLEDSAMYFCASSGGIDRAYEQYFGPGTRLTVT.